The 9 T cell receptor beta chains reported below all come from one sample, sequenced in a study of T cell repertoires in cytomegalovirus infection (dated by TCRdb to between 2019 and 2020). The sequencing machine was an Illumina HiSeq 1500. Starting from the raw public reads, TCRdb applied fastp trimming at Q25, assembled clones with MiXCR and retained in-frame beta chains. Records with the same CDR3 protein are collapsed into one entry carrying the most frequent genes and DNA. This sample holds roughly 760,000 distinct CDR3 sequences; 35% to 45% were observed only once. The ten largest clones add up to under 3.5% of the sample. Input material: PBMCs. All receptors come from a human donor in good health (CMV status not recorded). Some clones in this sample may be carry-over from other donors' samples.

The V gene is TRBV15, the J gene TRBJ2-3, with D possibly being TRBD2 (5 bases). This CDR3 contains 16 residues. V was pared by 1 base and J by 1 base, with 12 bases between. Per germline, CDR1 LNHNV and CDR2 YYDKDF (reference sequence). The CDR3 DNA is TGTGCCACCAGCAGAGGCGCCGCGGGTCGCACAGATACGCAGTATTTT. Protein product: CATSRGAAGRTDTQYF.

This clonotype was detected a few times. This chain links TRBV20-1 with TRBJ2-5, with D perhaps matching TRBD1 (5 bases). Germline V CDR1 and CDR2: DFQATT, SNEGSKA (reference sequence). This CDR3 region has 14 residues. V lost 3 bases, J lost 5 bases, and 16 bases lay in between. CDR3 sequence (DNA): TGCAGTGCTAGTGAGCAGGGCTCTTGGGAGACCCAGTACTTC. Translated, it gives CSASEQGSWETQYF.

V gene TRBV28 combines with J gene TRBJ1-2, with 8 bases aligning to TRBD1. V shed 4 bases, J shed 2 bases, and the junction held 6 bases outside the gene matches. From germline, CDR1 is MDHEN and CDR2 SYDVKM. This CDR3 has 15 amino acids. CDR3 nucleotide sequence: TGTGCCAGCAGTTCTCGGACAGGGAGAAACTATGGCTACACCTTC. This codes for CASSSRTGRNYGYTF.

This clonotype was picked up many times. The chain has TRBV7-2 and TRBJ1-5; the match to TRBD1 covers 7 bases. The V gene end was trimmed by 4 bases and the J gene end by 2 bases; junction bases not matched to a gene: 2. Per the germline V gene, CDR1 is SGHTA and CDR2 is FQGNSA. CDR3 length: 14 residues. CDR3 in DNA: TGTGCCAGCAGCTATACAGGGGGCAATCAGCCCCAGCATTTT. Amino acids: CASSYTGGNQPQHF. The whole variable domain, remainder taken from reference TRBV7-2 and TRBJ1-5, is GAGVSQSPSNKVTEKGKDVELRCDPISGHTALYWYRQSLGQGLEFLIYFQGNSAPDKSGLPSDRFSAERTGGSVSTLTIQRTQQEDSAVYLCASSYTGGNQPQHFGDGTRLSIL.

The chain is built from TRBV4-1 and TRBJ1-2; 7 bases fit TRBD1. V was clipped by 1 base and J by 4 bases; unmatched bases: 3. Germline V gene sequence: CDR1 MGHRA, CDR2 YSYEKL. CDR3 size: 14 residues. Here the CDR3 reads CASSQATGTYGYTF. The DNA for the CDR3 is TGCGCCAGCAGCCAAGCGACAGGGACCTATGGCTACACCTTC.

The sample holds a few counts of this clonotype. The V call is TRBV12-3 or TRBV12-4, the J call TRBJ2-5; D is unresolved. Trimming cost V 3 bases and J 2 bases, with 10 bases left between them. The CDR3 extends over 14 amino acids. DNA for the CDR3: TGTGCCAGCAGTTTCCTTGGCTCACAAGAGACCCAGTACTTC. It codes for CASSFLGSQETQYF.

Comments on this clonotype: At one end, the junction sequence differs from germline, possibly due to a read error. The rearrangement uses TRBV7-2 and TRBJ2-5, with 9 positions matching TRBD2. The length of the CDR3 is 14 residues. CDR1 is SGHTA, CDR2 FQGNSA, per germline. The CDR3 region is CASSLIAGAQTPYF. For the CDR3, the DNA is TGTGCCAGCAGCTTAATAGCGGGAGCTCAGACCCCGTACTTC.

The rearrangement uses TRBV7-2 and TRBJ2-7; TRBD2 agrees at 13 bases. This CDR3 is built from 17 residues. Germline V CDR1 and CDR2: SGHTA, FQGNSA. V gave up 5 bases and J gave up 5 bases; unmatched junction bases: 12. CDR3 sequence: CASSPTSGGALYHEQYF. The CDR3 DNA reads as TGTGCCAGCAGCCCTACTAGCGGGGGGGCCTTATACCACGAGCAGTACTTC.

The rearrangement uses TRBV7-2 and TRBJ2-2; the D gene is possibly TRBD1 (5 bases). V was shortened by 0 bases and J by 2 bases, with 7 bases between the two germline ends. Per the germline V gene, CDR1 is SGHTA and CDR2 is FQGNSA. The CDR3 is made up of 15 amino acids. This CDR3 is CASSLADRNTGELFF. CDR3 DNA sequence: TGTGCCAGCAGCTTAGCTGACAGAAACACCGGGGAGCTGTTTTTT.